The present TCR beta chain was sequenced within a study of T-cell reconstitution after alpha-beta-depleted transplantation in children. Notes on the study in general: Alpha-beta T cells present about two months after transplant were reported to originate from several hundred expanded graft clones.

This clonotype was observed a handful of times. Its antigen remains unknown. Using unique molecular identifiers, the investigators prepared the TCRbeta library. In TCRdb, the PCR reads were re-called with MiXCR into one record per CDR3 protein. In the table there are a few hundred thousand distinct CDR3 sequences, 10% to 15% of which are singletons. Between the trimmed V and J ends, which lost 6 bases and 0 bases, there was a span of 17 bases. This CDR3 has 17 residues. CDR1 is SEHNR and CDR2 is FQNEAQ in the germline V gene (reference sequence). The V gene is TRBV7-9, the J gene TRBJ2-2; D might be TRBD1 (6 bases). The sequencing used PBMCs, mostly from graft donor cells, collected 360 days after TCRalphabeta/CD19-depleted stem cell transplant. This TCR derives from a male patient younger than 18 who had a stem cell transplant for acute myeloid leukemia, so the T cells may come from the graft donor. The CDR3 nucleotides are TGTGCCAGCAGTCACCTTCGGAACAGGGCGAACACCGGGGAGCTGTTTTTT. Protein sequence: CASSHLRNRANTGELFF.